This TCR beta chain was found in a study of blood T cells in healthy people across ages. The study's findings and limits: Naive T cell percentage by flow cytometry tracked strongly with beta diversity.

The second PCR ran roughly 6 to 11 cycles with a sample-barcoded 5' primer and J-beta primers. A 12-random-nucleotide template-switch adaptor tagged each cDNA molecule. One entry per CDR3 protein results from TCRdb running MiXCR on the 5' RACE reads. The table has about 620,000 distinct CDR3 sequences, 21% seen once; the top ten hold roughly 3.6%. Each sample used at least 7 million PBMCs. CDR1 and CDR2 from the germline V gene are DFQATT and SNEGSKA (reference sequence). The CDR3 runs 15 residues. A remark on this clonotype: Its specificity is not known. A read error may account for a junction end that differs from germline.

The chain combines TRBV20-1 with TRBJ2-5; D is perhaps TRBD2 (5 bases). Sequenced sample: blood. The source of this sequence is a man between 65 and 85 years old in good health. CDR3 protein: CSARDPGEPQETQHF. Written as DNA, the CDR3 is TGCAGTGCTAGAGATCCCGGGGAACCCCAAGAGACCCAGCACTTC.